These T cell receptor beta chains were read from a single sample in a study of shared clonotypes between healthy human individuals. Libraries were prepared by immunoSEQ multiplex PCR; TCRdb keeps only in-frame clonotypes and omits some of them. Of 2 million to 2.5 million clones detected, around 93% appear once; the ten largest clones hold approximately 0.4%. Sample: naive CD4+ T cells from PBMCs. These receptors were taken from a man younger than 30 in good health. Some clones in this sample may be carry-over from other donors' samples. CDR3s include the opening cysteine and the closing phenylalanine or tryptophan. D genes are given only for firm matches. The size field is filled for only some rows; it gives once, few, many or a size class.

NA	TRBV27	TRBJ2-2	TRBD2	TGTGCCAGCAGTTCGTCACTAGCGGGGACCACCGGGGAGCTGTTTTTT	CASSSSLAGTTGELFF
NA	TRBV5-6	TRBJ2-7	NA	TGTGCCAGCAGCTTGGTCTCTCGGGAGCAGTACTTC	CASSLVSREQYF
NA	TRBV6-6	TRBJ2-7	NA	TGTGCCAGCAAGAGGACCAGAGGATCCTACGAGCAGTACTTC	CASKRTRGSYEQYF
NA	TRBV5-1	TRBJ1-1	NA	TGCGCCAGCAGCTTAACTGCGGGGCTAGACACTGAAGCTTTCTTT	CASSLTAGLDTEAFF
NA	TRBV5-4	TRBJ2-1	TRBD2	TGTGCCAGCACTAAACATATAGCGGGAGTCGTCGATGAGCAGTTCTTC	CASTKHIAGVVDEQFF
NA	TRBV28	TRBJ2-7	TRBD2	TGTGCCAGCTCTTTTCCCGGGAGGGCACCCCTAACCTACGAGCAGTACTTC	CASSFPGRAPLTYEQYF
NA	TRBV2	TRBJ2-7	NA	TGTGCCAGCAGCCTCGGGTTAACCTACGAGCAGTACTTC	CASSLGLTYEQYF
few	TRBV5-6	TRBJ1-1	NA	TGTGCCAGCAGCCGCAGGGGACCGAACACTGAAGCTTTCTTT	CASSRRGPNTEAFF
NA	TRBV4-2	TRBJ2-7	NA	TGTGCCAGCAGCCAGCCGAGGGCGGGACGGGTCTACGAGCAGTACTTC	CASSQPRAGRVYEQYF
NA	TRBV30	TRBJ2-5	TRBD2	TGTGCCTGGAGTGTACTGTCTAGCGGGAGATGGGAGACCCAGTACTTC	CAWSVLSSGRWETQYF
NA	TRBV4-1	TRBJ1-2	TRBD1	TGCGCCAGCAGCCATGCAGGGACAGGGGGAGTGGATGGCTACACCTTC	CASSHAGTGGVDGYTF
NA	TRBV5-4	TRBJ2-5	TRBD2	TGTGCCAGCAGCTTACGACTAGCGGGAGTGGAGACCCAGTACTTC	CASSLRLAGVETQYF
NA	TRBV2	TRBJ2-1	NA	TGTGCCAGCAGTGAAGAGGGGCCCGGGTTGGGTGAGCAGTTCTTC	CASSEEGPGLGEQFF
NA	TRBV30	TRBJ1-5	NA	TGTGCCTGGAGCGGGACTAAAGATCAGCCCCAGCATTTT	CAWSGTKDQPQHF
NA	TRBV9	TRBJ2-1	TRBD2	TGTGCCAGCAGCGTAGTAAAGAGCGGGAGTTCCTACAATGAGCAGTTCTTC	CASSVVKSGSSYNEQFF
NA	TRBV18	TRBJ2-6	NA	TGTGCCAGCTCACCGCTGGCCCGGGGGGCAAACTCTGGGGCCAACGTCCTGACTTTC	CASSPLARGANSGANVLTF
NA	TRBV5-1	TRBJ1-4	NA	TGCGCCAGCAGCTTGGTGGGGGAAGAGTCTGAAAAACTGTTTTTT	CASSLVGEESEKLFF
NA	TRBV2	TRBJ1-1	NA	TGTGCCAGCAGTGACACGGACACTGAAGCTTTCTTT	CASSDTDTEAFF
NA	TRBV20-1	TRBJ2-4	NA	TGCAGTGCTAACGCCAAAAACATTCAGTACTTC	CSANAKNIQYF
NA	TRBV30	TRBJ1-3	NA	TGTGCCTGGAGTTCAACAGACTCTGGAAACACCATATATTTT	CAWSSTDSGNTIYF
NA	TRBV11-1	TRBJ2-3	NA	TGTGCCAGCAGCTTAGTTCCGGCGGGGAGCACAGATACGCAGTATTTT	CASSLVPAGSTDTQYF